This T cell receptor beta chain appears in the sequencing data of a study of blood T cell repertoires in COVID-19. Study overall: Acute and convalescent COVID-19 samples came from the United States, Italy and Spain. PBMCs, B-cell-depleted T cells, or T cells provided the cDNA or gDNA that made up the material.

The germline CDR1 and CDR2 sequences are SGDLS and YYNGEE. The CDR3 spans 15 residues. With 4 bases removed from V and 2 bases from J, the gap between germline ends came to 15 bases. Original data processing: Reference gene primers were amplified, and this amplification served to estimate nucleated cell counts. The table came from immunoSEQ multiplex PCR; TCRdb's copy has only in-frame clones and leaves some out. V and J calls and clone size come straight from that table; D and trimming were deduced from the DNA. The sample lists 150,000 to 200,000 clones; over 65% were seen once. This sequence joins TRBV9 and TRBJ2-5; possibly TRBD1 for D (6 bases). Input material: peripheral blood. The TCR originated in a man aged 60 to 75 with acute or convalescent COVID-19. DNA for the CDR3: TGTGCCAGCAGCCCTCATCCGACAGGACAAGAGACCCAGTACTTC. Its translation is CASSPHPTGQETQYF.